The T cell receptor (beta chain) under discussion was sequenced for a study of cytomegalovirus exposure and HLA in healthy donors. Findings of the study overall: The dataset shows that most TCR sequences were rare, while some public TCRs occurred in many donors.

As regards this clone: Its antigen is undetermined.

The table came from immunoSEQ multiplex PCR; TCRdb's copy has only in-frame clones and leaves some out. The sample comprises about 110,000 clones, approximately 85% of which are singletons, and around 3% rests with the top ten. With V trimmed by 9 bases and J by 4 bases, 8 bases remained unmatched. The length of the CDR3 is 14 residues. Germline values: CDR1 MGHDK, CDR2 SYGVNS. The chain is built from TRBV25-1 and TRBJ2-3, with 9 positions matching TRBD2. The TCR originated in a woman between 18 and 29 years old in good health and CMV-seronegative. The source material was PBMCs. CDR3 DNA: TGTGCCAGTTGCGGGGGGGCCAGTTCAGATACGCAGTATTTT. Translated: CASCGGASSDTQYF.